Each of the 10 T cell receptor beta chains below was sequenced from the same sample in a study of control samples from healthy donors and cancer patients. The repertoire was sequenced with immunoSEQ multiplex PCR; TCRdb's copy has only in-frame clones and lacks some. The sample shows about 180,000 clones, more than 90% of them seen only once. Material: blood. The receptors come from a man aged 25-40 years in good health.

The chain joins TRBV19 to TRBJ1-1; 9 bases line up with TRBD1. The length of the CDR3 is 14 residues. The germline gives CDR1 LNHDA, CDR2 SQIVND (reference sequence). V shed 8 bases, J shed 8 bases, and the junction held 12 bases outside the gene matches. CDR3 region: CASREPGQGSEAFF. CDR3 coding DNA: TGTGCCAGTCGAGAACCGGGACAGGGATCCGAAGCTTTCTTT.

The V and J genes are TRBV20-1 and TRBJ1-2; D gene uncertain. Germline assignment: CDR1 DFQATT and CDR2 SNEGSKA (reference sequence). CDR3 length: 11 amino acids. V was shortened by 4 bases and J by 2 bases, with 5 bases between the two germline ends. The DNA for the CDR3 is TGCAGTGCTACAGCGAACTATGGCTACACCTTC. It encodes CSATANYGYTF.

The genes are TRBV28 and TRBJ2-3; weak D call: TRBD2 (6 bases). Germline loops: CDR1 MDHEN, CDR2 SYDVKM. The CDR3 has 15 amino acids. V was trimmed by 5 bases and J by 3 bases, leaving 15 bases between them. In DNA form, the CDR3 reads TGTGCCAGCAGTGACCAGACTAGTCAGACAGATACGCAGTATTTT. It specifies CASSDQTSQTDTQYF.

The rearrangement joins TRBV24-1 to TRBJ1-4; a possible D gene is TRBD1 (5 bases). Trimming shortened V by 4 bases and J by 8 bases, and 16 bases separated the two germline ends. CDR3 length equals 15 residues. Germline lookup yields CDR1 KGHDR and CDR2 SFDVKD. In DNA form, the CDR3 reads TGTGCCACCAGTGACCAGGGAGGGGACCGAGAAAAACTGTTTTTT. The encoded protein is CATSDQGGDREKLFF.

V usage is TRBV6-2 or TRBV6-3 and J usage is TRBJ2-1; D is ambiguous. Per the germline V gene, CDR1 is MNHEY and CDR2 is SVGEGT. V lost 0 bases and J lost 3, with 6 bases in between. The CDR3 consists of 14 residues. The CDR3 bases are TGTGCCAGCAGTTACTCTAGGAGCTACAATGAGCAGTTCTTC. Protein sequence: CASSYSRSYNEQFF.

The chain links TRBV3-1 (or the pseudogene TRBV3-2) to TRBJ2-6; TRBD2 matches at 8 bases. The CDR3 runs to 17 residues. CDR1 and CDR2 (germline): LGHDT, YNNKEL (reference sequence). After removal of 1 base from V and 2 bases from J, the junction contained 4 bases not matched to a gene. This chain's CDR3 is CASSQAAGGPGANVLTF. The CDR3 nucleotides read TGTGCCAGCAGCCAAGCGGCGGGGGGCCCTGGGGCCAACGTCCTGACTTTC.

The chain links TRBV7-9 to TRBJ1-4, with a weak D call TRBD1 (5 bases). The CDR3 spans 14 residues. The V gene's germline CDR1 is SEHNR and CDR2 FQNEAQ (reference sequence). V was trimmed by 0 bases and J by 7 bases, leaving 9 bases between them. The CDR3 spells CASSLAGGAEKLFF. The CDR3, as DNA: TGTGCCAGCAGCTTAGCGGGCGGGGCTGAAAAACTGTTTTTT. Filled out from reference TRBV7-9 and TRBJ1-4, the complete variable domain reads DTGVSQNPRHKITKRGQNVTFRCDPISEHNRLYWYRQTLGQGPEFLTYFQNEAQLEKSRLLSDRFSAERPKGSFSTLEIQRTEQGDSAMYLCASSLAGGAEKLFFGSGTQLSVL.

This clone was seen a single time. The chain recombines TRBV15 with TRBJ2-7; TRBD2 agrees at 7 bases. J was trimmed by 2 bases and V by 3 bases; bases with no gene match: 13. Per the germline V gene, CDR1 is LNHNV and CDR2 is YYDKDF (reference sequence). This CDR3 has 17 amino acids. The CDR3 sequence is CATSSLAAGVSPYEQYF. The CDR3 DNA reads TGTGCCACCAGCAGCCTCGCGGCGGGAGTTTCTCCCTACGAGCAGTACTTC.

A note on this clone: The sample has other DNA sequences that encode this CDR3 too. This chain uses TRBV19 with TRBJ1-3, with 8 bases lining up with TRBD1. Trimming cost V 5 bases and J 2 bases; bases outside gene matches: 2. Germline CDR1 and CDR2: LNHDA and SQIVND (reference sequence). The CDR3 loop spans 14 amino acids. CDR3 region: CASSPTGAGNTIYF. The CDR3 DNA sequence: TGTGCCAGTAGTCCGACAGGGGCTGGAAACACCATATATTTT.

The V and J genes are TRBV2 and TRBJ1-1, with a tentative D call TRBD1 (5 bases). Looked up from germline, CDR1 is SNHLY and CDR2 is FYNNEI. The germline V and J ends were trimmed by 5 bases and 0 bases, with 13 bases remaining between them. The CDR3 spans 15 residues. This CDR3 reads CASSPTRGMNTEAFF. For the CDR3, the DNA is TGTGCCAGCAGTCCGACAAGGGGAATGAACACTGAAGCTTTCTTT.